This T cell receptor beta chain comes out of a study of graft-versus-host responses after intestinal transplantation. Study details: The transplants performed in recipients were multivisceral, liver-intestinal, or isolated intestinal. Tacrolimus and steroids were given for two to four years to all recipients after anti-thymocyte globulin induction. Study observations and caveats: Circulating GvH clones peaking coincided with falling HvG clones soon after transplant. GvH clones turned up in recipient marrow; some had shown up first in ileum or blood.

The data were produced by immunoSEQ multiplex PCR, yet TCRdb's version contains in-frame clones alone and is incomplete. Found here are tens of thousands of clones, 91% of them singletons; the top ten hold 0.5%. V lost 6 bases to trimming and J lost 0 bases, with 20 bases between them. The germline V gene encodes CDR1 SEHNR and CDR2 FQNEAQ (reference sequence). This CDR3 is 17 amino acids long. About this clone: Its antigen is unidentified.

The chain couples TRBV7-9 to TRBJ1-2; D possibly corresponds to TRBD1 (5 bases). This specimen consisted of unstimulated CD8+ T cells sorted from spleen or lymph node cells, obtained before intestinal transplant. This clonotype originated in a human donor who received an intestinal transplant. CDR3 region: CASRSTGATQPNYGYTF. DNA for the CDR3: TGTGCCAGCAGGTCTACAGGAGCCACTCAGCCTAACTATGGCTACACCTTC.